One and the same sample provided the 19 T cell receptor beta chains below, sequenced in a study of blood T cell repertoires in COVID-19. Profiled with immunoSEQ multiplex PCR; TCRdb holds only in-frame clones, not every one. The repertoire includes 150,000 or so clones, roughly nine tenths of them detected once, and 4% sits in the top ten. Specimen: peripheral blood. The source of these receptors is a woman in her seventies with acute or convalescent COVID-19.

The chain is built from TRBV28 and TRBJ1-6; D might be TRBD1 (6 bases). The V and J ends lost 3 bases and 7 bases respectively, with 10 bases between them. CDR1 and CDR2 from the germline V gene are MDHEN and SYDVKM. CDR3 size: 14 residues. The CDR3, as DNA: TGTGCCAGCAGTTTCGTAGGGGGAAATTCACCCCTCCACTTT. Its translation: CASSFVGGNSPLHF.

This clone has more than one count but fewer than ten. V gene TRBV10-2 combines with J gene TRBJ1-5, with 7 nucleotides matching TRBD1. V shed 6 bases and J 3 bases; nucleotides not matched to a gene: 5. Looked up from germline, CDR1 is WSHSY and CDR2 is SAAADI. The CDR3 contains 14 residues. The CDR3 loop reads CASSQDRVNQPQHF. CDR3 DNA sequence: TGCGCCAGCAGCCAAGACAGGGTCAATCAGCCCCAGCATTTT.

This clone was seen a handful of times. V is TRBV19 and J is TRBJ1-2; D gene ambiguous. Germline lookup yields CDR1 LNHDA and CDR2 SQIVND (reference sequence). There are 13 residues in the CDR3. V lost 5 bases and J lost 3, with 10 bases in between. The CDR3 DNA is TGTGCCAGTAGTGCAACGTCGGACTATGGCTACACCTTC. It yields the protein CASSATSDYGYTF.

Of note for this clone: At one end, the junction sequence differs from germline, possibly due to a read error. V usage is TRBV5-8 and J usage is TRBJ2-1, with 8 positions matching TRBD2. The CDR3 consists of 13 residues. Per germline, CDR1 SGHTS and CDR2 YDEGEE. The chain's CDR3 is CASSLARGGGPIF. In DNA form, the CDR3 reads TGTGCCAGCAGCTTGGCCCGGGGGGGAGGGCCTATCTTC.

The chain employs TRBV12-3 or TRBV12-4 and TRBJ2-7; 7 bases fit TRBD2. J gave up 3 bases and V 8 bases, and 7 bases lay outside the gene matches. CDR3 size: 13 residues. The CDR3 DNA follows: TGTGCCAGCCGGGGGGAGTTAGGCTACGAGCAGTACTTC. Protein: CASRGELGYEQYF.

In nucleotides, the CDR3 is TGTGCCAGTAGTGTCAGGAGGGCCAGAGCTTTCTTT. Protein product: CASSVRRARAFF. The rearrangement uses TRBV19 and TRBJ1-1, with D unresolved. CDR1 and CDR2 (germline): LNHDA, SQIVND (reference sequence). The germline V and J ends were trimmed by 5 bases and 10 bases, with 14 bases remaining between them. CDR3 length: 12 residues.

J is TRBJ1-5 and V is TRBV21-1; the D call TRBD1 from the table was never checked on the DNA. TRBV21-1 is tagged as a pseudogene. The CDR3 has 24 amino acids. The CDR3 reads CASSKVLKSPPDRNKGYSNQPQHF. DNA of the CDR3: TGTGCCAGCAGCAAAGTGCTCAAAAGCCCGCCTGACCGAAATAAGGGGTATAGCAATCAGCCCCAGCATTTT.

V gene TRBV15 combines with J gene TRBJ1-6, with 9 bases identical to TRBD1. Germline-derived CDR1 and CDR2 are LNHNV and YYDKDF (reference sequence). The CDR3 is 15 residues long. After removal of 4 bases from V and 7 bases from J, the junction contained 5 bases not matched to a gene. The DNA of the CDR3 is TGTGCCACCAGCAACCCGGGGACAGGGAATTCACCCCTCCACTTT. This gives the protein CATSNPGTGNSPLHF.

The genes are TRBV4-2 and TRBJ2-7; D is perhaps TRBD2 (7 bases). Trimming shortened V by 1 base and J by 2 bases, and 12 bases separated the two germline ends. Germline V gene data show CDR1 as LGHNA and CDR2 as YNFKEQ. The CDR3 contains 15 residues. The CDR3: CASSQVGGAAYEQYF. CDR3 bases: TGTGCCAGCAGCCAAGTTGGGGGGGCGGCCTACGAGCAGTACTTC.

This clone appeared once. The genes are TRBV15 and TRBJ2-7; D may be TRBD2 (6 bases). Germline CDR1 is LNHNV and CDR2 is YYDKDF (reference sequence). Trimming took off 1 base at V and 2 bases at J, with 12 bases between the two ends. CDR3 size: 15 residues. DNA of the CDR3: TGTGCCACCAGCAGAGTCGTGGGACTCGCCTACGAGCAGTACTTC. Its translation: CATSRVVGLAYEQYF.

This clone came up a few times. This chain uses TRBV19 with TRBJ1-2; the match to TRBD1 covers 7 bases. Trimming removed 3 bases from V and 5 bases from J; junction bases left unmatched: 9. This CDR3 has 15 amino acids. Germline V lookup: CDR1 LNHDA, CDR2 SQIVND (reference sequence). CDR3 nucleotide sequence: TGTGCCAGTAGTATTCCGTTACAGGGGACTTATGGCTACACCTTC. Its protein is CASSIPLQGTYGYTF.

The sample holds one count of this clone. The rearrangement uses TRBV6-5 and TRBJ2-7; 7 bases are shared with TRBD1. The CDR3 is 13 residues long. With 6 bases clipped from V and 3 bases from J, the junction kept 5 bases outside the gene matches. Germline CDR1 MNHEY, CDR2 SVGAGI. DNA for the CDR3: TGTGCCAGCAGGAGGTCAGGGGGCTACGAGCAGTACTTC. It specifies CASRRSGGYEQYF.

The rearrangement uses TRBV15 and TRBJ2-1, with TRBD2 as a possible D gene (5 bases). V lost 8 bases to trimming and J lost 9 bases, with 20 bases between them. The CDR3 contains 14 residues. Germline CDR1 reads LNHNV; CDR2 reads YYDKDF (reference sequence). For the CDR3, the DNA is TGTGCCACCCGAAAAGCAATAAGCCGGGGTGAGCAGTTCTTC. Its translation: CATRKAISRGEQFF.

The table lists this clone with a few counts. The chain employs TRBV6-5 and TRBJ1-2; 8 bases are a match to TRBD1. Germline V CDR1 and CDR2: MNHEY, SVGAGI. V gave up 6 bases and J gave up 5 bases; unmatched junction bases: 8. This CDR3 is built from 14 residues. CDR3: CASRTGGSMYGYTF. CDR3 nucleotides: TGTGCCAGCAGAACAGGGGGATCGATGTATGGCTACACCTTC.

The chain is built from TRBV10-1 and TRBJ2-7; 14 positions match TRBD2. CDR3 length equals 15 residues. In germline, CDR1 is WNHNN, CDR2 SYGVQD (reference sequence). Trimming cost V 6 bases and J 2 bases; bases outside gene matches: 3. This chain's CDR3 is CASRGTSGGTYEQYF. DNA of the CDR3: TGCGCCAGCAGAGGGACTAGCGGGGGAACCTACGAGCAGTACTTC.

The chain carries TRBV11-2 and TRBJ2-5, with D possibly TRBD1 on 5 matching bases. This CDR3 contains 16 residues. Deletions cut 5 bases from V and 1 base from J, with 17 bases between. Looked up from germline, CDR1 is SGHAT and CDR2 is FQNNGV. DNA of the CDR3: TGTGCCAGCAGCCATAGCCAGGGTCGGCCCCAAGAGACCCAGTACTTC. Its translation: CASSHSQGRPQETQYF.

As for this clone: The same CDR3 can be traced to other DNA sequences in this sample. CDR3 bases: TGTGCCAGCAGTTACTCGTCAGGGTCCTATAATTCACCCCTCCACTTT. This sequence encodes CASSYSSGSYNSPLHF. The chain links TRBV6-5 to TRBJ1-6; D is perhaps TRBD1 (5 bases). The germline V gene has CDR1 MNHEY and CDR2 SVGAGI. The CDR3 is 16 residues long. Trimming cost V 0 bases and J 1 base, with 7 bases left between them.

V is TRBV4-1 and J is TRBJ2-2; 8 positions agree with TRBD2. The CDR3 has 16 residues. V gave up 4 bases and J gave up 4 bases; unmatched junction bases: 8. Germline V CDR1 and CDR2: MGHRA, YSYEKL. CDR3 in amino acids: CASSRTGGAVTGELFF. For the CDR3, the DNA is TGCGCCAGCAGCCGTACGGGAGGGGCGGTCACCGGGGAGCTGTTTTTT.

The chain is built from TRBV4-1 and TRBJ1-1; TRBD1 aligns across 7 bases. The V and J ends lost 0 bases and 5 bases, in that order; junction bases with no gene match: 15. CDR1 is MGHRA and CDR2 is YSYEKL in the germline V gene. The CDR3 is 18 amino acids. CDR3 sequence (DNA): TGCGCCAGCAGCCAAGATCCTCCAGTGTCAGGGGGGCGTACTGAAGCTTTCTTT. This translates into CASSQDPPVSGGRTEAFF.